The 20 T cell receptor beta chains below all came from one sample that was sequenced in a study of blood T cell repertoires in COVID-19. Generated by immunoSEQ multiplex PCR, the TCRdb table keeps only in-frame clones and is missing some. Among about 210,000 clones listed, approximately 86% were seen once. Sequencing input: peripheral blood. The receptor set was obtained from a man in his forties with acute or convalescent COVID-19.

The CDR3 reads CASSTQGPGYTF. Written as DNA, the CDR3 is TGTGCCAGTAGTACACAGGGGCCTGGCTACACCTTC. The chain joins TRBV19 to TRBJ1-2; TRBD1 aligns across 7 bases. After removal of 4 bases from V and 7 bases from J, the junction contained 3 bases not matched to a gene. The CDR3 is 12 amino acids. The germline V gene has CDR1 LNHDA and CDR2 SQIVND (reference sequence).

This chain links TRBV5-1 with TRBJ1-1, with TRBD1 as a possible D gene (5 bases). Germline V gene data show CDR1 as SGHRS and CDR2 as YFSETQ. The CDR3 consists of 13 residues. The V end was cut by 1 base, the J end by 3 bases, with 7 bases between. In nucleotides, the CDR3 is TGCGCCAGCAGCTTGTTGACAGACACTGAAGCTTTCTTT. Translated, it gives CASSLLTDTEAFF. The whole variable domain, remainder taken from reference TRBV5-1 and TRBJ1-1, is KAGVTQTPRYLIKTRGQQVTLSCSPISGHRSVSWYQQTPGQGLQFLFEYFSETQRNKGNFPGRFSGRQFSNSRSEMNVSTLELGDSALYLCASSLLTDTEAFFGQGTRLTVV.

This chain links TRBV5-1 with TRBJ1-3, with 9 bases lining up with TRBD1. V gave up 2 bases and J gave up 0 bases; unmatched junction bases: 6. CDR3 length: 17 residues. Germline CDR1 and CDR2: SGHRS and YFSETQ. The DNA for the CDR3 is TGCGCCAGCAGCTTCCGGGACAGGGACCCCTCTGGAAACACCATATATTTT. Protein sequence: CASSFRDRDPSGNTIYF.

The chain links TRBV7-9 to TRBJ1-5, with 7 bases that match TRBD1. The CDR3 runs 16 residues. V was clipped by 5 bases and J by 4 bases; unmatched bases: 11. The germline V gene has CDR1 SEHNR and CDR2 FQNEAQ (reference sequence). CDR3 loop: CASSKTTGESNQPQHF. CDR3 bases: TGTGCCAGCAGCAAAACAACAGGGGAAAGTAATCAGCCCCAGCATTTT.

This rearrangement joins TRBV7-2 to TRBJ2-7; TRBD1 matches 9 bases. This CDR3 region has 15 residues. CDR1 and CDR2 from the germline V gene are SGHTA and FQGNSA. V lost 4 bases to trimming and J lost 3 bases; unmatched junction nucleotides: 7. The CDR3 reads CASSYTPGQGYEQYF. The CDR3 coding sequence is TGTGCCAGCAGCTATACACCGGGACAGGGCTACGAGCAGTACTTC.

This clone was seen only a few times. The rearrangement links TRBV10-3 to TRBJ1-3, with a tentative D call TRBD1 (6 bases). The CDR3 is 15 residues long. Germline V gene data show CDR1 as ENHRY and CDR2 as SYGVKD. V lost 6 bases and J 2 bases, leaving 14 bases between the germline ends. As DNA, the CDR3 is TGTGCCATCAGCCCTAACAGGGCAACTGGAAACACCATATATTTT. Its translation is CAISPNRATGNTIYF.

The genes are TRBV4-2 and TRBJ2-2; D might be TRBD2 (5 bases). CDR1 LGHNA and CDR2 YNFKEQ come from the germline V gene. With 1 base removed from V and 1 base from J, the gap between germline ends came to 7 bases. The CDR3 is 15 residues long. CDR3 nucleotides: TGTGCCAGCAGCCAAGGTGCGGGGAACACCGGGGAGCTGTTTTTT. Its translation: CASSQGAGNTGELFF.

This clone has only one observation. V is TRBV10-3 and J is TRBJ2-1; possibly TRBD1 for D (5 bases). Germline lookup yields CDR1 ENHRY and CDR2 SYGVKD. V gave up 2 bases and J gave up 9 bases, with 17 bases separating them. The CDR3 runs 15 residues. As DNA, the CDR3 is TGTGCCATCAGTGAGCCCCTCGGCAGGGTAGGTGAGCAGTTCTTC. Translated: CAISEPLGRVGEQFF.

The chain joins TRBV18 to TRBJ1-5; the match to TRBD1 covers 7 bases. J lost 1 base, V lost 2 bases, and 5 bases had no gene match. The length of the CDR3 is 16 residues. Germline CDR1 and CDR2: KGHSH and LQKENI. The CDR3 bases are TGTGCCAGCTCACCAAAGACAGGGTTAAGCAATCAGCCCCAGCATTTT. Its translation is CASSPKTGLSNQPQHF. The entire variable domain, with the rest obtained from reference TRBV18 and TRBJ1-5, is as follows: NAGVMQNPRHLVRRRGQEARLRCSPMKGHSHVYWYRQLPEEGLKFMVYLQKENIIDESGMPKERFSAEFPKEGPSILRIQQVVRGDSAAYFCASSPKTGLSNQPQHFGDGTRLSIL.

This rearrangement joins TRBV19 to TRBJ1-3, with D unresolved. The V end lost 3 bases, the J end lost 3 bases, and 9 bases lay between the germline ends. CDR3 length: 14 amino acids. Germline V lookup: CDR1 LNHDA, CDR2 SQIVND (reference sequence). The CDR3 loop is CASSMPIYGNTIYF. The DNA for the CDR3 is TGTGCCAGTAGTATGCCTATCTATGGAAACACCATATATTTT.

The chain links TRBV10-2 to TRBJ1-2; TRBD1 matches at 9 bases. CDR3 length equals 13 residues. Trimming removed 7 bases from V and 8 bases from J; junction bases left unmatched: 8. CDR1 and CDR2 (germline): WSHSY, SAAADI. CDR3 sequence (DNA): TGCGCCAGCACTTGGGACAGGGATTCAGGCTACACCTTC. Protein sequence: CASTWDRDSGYTF.

J is TRBJ2-3 and V is TRBV27, with 7 bases that match TRBD2. The ends lost 6 bases at V and 11 bases at J; junction bases unmatched: 11. CDR3 size: 13 residues. Germline V CDR1 and CDR2: MNHEY, SMNVEV (reference sequence). The CDR3 loop is CASSHPGGYGQYF. CDR3 nucleotides: TGTGCCAGCAGCCACCCGGGGGGATACGGGCAGTATTTT.

The V gene is TRBV28, the J gene TRBJ2-5, with 7 bases matching TRBD1. The CDR3 has 14 amino acids. V was clipped by 5 bases and J by 5 bases; unmatched bases: 8. CDR1 and CDR2 from the germline V gene are MDHEN and SYDVKM. CDR3 protein: CASSGDRAGETQYF. The CDR3 nucleotides are TGTGCCAGCAGTGGAGACAGGGCGGGCGAGACCCAGTACTTC.

This clone has just a few counts. The chain has TRBV25-1 and TRBJ1-6; 10 positions match TRBD1. V shed 8 bases, J shed 7 bases, and the junction held 2 bases outside the gene matches. CDR1 and CDR2 (germline): MGHDK, SYGVNS. This CDR3 region has 13 residues. CDR3: CASRGQGNSPLHF. In DNA form, the CDR3 reads TGTGCCAGCCGGGGACAGGGGAATTCACCCCTCCACTTT.

The J gene is TRBJ2-1, the V gene TRBV19; D is perhaps TRBD2 (6 bases). The length of the CDR3 is 13 residues. Germline lookup yields CDR1 LNHDA and CDR2 SQIVND (reference sequence). V was trimmed by 4 bases and J by 13 bases, leaving 17 bases between them. CDR3 sequence (DNA): TGTGCCAGTAGTACCTTAGCGGAATACCCCCAGTTCTTC. This translates into CASSTLAEYPQFF.

This clone was picked up a small number of times. The rearrangement uses TRBV5-1 and TRBJ2-2; 12 nucleotides match TRBD2. The CDR3 is 17 amino acids. Germline V gene lookup returns CDR1 SGHRS and CDR2 YFSETQ. The V and J ends lost 4 bases and 0 bases, in that order; junction bases with no gene match: 4. The CDR3 DNA reads TGCGCCAGCAGCCACGGACTAGCGGGACCGAACACCGGGGAGCTGTTTTTT. This codes for CASSHGLAGPNTGELFF.

This clone was detected only a few times. The V call is TRBV11-3, the J call TRBJ2-5, with TRBD2 as a possible D gene (6 bases). Trimming left V 5 bases short and J 5 bases short, with 12 bases between. From germline, CDR1 is SGHNT and CDR2 YENEEA. The CDR3 extends over 13 amino acids. CDR3 protein: CASSQDYRETQYF. DNA for the CDR3: TGTGCCAGCAGCCAGGACTATCGGGAGACCCAGTACTTC. Filled out from reference TRBV11-3 and TRBJ2-5, the complete variable domain reads EAGVVQSPRYKIIEKKQPVAFWCNPISGHNTLYWYLQNLGQGPELLIRYENEEAVDDSQLPKDRFSAERLKGVDSTLKIQPAELGDSAVYLCASSQDYRETQYFGPGTRLLVL.

The genes are TRBV7-2 and TRBJ2-1; TRBD2 agrees at 9 bases. Germline CDR1 SGHTA, CDR2 FQGNSA. This CDR3 has 13 residues. V shed 4 bases and J 9 bases; nucleotides not matched to a gene: 4. The CDR3 nucleotides read TGTGCCAGCAGCTCGGGACTAGCAGGTGAGCAGTTCTTC. It is translated as CASSSGLAGEQFF.

The CDR3: CASSLTGNRVYSGANVLTF. CDR3 DNA: TGTGCCAGCAGCTTAACCGGAAACCGGGTCTACTCTGGGGCCAACGTCCTGACTTTC. The gene calls are TRBV7-3 and TRBJ2-6, with no clear D. CDR1 is SGHTA and CDR2 is FQGTGA in the germline V gene. With 0 bases removed from V and 0 bases from J, the gap between germline ends came to 15 bases. The CDR3 runs to 19 residues.

This chain connects TRBV3-1 (or the pseudogene TRBV3-2) to TRBJ2-3, with TRBD2 as a possible D gene (7 bases). V lost 0 bases and J lost 7, with 32 bases in between. The germline V gene encodes CDR1 LGHDT and CDR2 YNNKEL (reference sequence). The CDR3 sequence is 21 residues long. The chain's CDR3 is CASSQDPRGAGRAKPHNTQYF. The CDR3 DNA reads as TGTGCCAGCAGCCAAGATCCCCGGGGGGCCGGGCGGGCTAAACCTCATAATACGCAGTATTTT.